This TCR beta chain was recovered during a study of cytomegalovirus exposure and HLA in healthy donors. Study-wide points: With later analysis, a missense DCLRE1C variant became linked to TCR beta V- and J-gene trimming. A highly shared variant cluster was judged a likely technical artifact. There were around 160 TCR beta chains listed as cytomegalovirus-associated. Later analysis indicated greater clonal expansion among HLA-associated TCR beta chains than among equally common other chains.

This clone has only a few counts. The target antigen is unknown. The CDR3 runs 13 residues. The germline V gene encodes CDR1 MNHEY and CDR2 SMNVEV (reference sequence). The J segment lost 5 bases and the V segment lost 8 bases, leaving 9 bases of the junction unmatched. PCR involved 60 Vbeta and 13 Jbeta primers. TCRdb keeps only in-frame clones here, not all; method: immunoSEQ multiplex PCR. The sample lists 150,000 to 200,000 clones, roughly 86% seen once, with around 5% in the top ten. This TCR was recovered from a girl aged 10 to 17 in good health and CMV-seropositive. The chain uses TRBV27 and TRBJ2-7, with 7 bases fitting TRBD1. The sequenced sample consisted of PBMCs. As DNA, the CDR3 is TGTGCCAGCGGCTTAACAGGGGCACACGAGCAGTACTTC. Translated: CASGLTGAHEQYF.